The TCR beta chain under discussion was sequenced for a study of Ad26.COV2.S vaccination and SARS-CoV-2 variants (dated by TCRdb to the early 2020s). At the level of the whole study: The specificity and breadth of SARS-CoV-2-reactive T cell receptors after Ad26.COV2.S vaccination were assessed by TCRbeta repertoire sequencing. The TCR-sequenced set comprised about 32 samples: around 20 Ad26.COV2.S vaccine recipients, 5 placebo recipients and 8 SARS-CoV-2 convalescent individuals. Points the paper makes about the study in general: Substantial breadth of spike-specific CD8+ and CD4+ T cell responses was reported after vaccination. It was noted by the authors that total T cell responses may have been underestimated by the TCR breadth and depth analyses. Spike-specific TCR breadth was higher in Ad26.COV2.S recipients than in placebo recipients (P = 0.0014). Vaccine and placebo recipients had comparable non-spike TCR breadth, which fits with the vaccine containing only spike.

The immunoSEQ Assay was used to sequence TCRbeta CDR3 regions. After extraction, genomic DNA underwent amplification by bias-controlled multiplex PCR, followed by high-throughput sequencing. The authors processed their data as follows. Collapsing and filtering of sequences were performed to quantify the absolute abundance of each unique TCRbeta CDR3 region. Usable DNA was measured by amplifying reference genes present in all nucleated cells, and TCRbeta template counts were normalized to that usable DNA to estimate T cell fraction. Repertoire TCRs were annotated as SARS-CoV-2-specific by exact matching of V gene, CDR3 amino acid sequence and J gene to a known reactive TCR set. MIRA supplied the reference SARS-CoV-2 TCR set, which was filtered for enrichment in COVID-19-positive ImmuneCODE repertoires so that public or cross-reactive TCRs were removed. Based on the MIRA antigens, annotated TCRs were further analysed at the level of specific ORF or position within ORF. Breadth was defined as the number of annotated unique rearrangements divided by the total number of unique productive rearrangements, and depth was defined as the summed frequency of the annotated unique rearrangements. TCR breadth was compared between groups using two-sided Wilcoxon rank-sum tests. TCRdb retrieved this table from immuneACCESS and kept in-frame rearrangements only. Not all clones are present; in checked studies, unresolved V genes account for under half, and no reason is known for the remainder. The DNA gave D and trimming, while V, J and clone size come from that table. The sample data list some 39,000 clones, and 65% to 90% of these were observed just once. The top ten clones comprise around half of the sample.

What the time point label conveys for this sample: individuals recovered from natural SARS-CoV-2 infection. The germline V gene provides CDR1 KGHSH and CDR2 LQKENI. The CDR3 holds 22 amino acids from the cysteine to the phenylalanine. Only the CDR3 part of the read is kept: 66 bases, read in frame from the first base. Trimming accounts for 2 bases at V and 8 bases at J, while the number of junction bases matched to no gene is 26. On this clone: Its antigen is currently not known. One base away there is no much larger clone; base qualities are not given.

This receptor was obtained from a human donor who had recovered from COVID-19. This chain joins TRBV18 to TRBJ2-3, and 12 junction bases match TRBD2. Specimen: peripheral blood, collected after recovery from COVID-19. The base sequence is TGTGCCAGCTCACCATCTAGGACGCTAGCGGGAGGGCACTCCCCCTGGGGGGCTACGCAGTATTTT. Its coded protein is CASSPSRTLAGGHSPWGATQYF.